These 22 T cell receptor beta chains share one sample of origin, sequenced in a study of OX40 agonist ivuxolimab in advanced cancers. Method: immunoSEQ multiplex PCR; TCRdb's copy keeps in-frame clones and lacks some. The repertoire holds more than 60,000 clones, about 88% seen once, with roughly 1.1% in the top ten. The material sequenced was CD4+ or CD8+ T cells sorted from blood, taken in a trial of the OX40 agonist ivuxolimab. The receptors originated from an adult with an advanced solid tumor such as melanoma, head and neck, liver or kidney cancer.

This clone was counted a single time. The rearrangement joins TRBV7-2 to TRBJ1-2, with 7 bases lining up with TRBD1. The CDR3 has 13 amino acids. The junction had 7 bases not matched to a gene; V was cut back by 7 bases and J by 5 bases. Germline V gene lookup returns CDR1 SGHTA and CDR2 FQGNSA. CDR3 amino acids: CASNRQGVYGYTF. The DNA of the CDR3 is TGTGCCAGCAACAGACAGGGTGTATATGGCTACACCTTC.

This clone was detected once. The chain uses TRBV6-6 and TRBJ1-1, with D perhaps TRBD1 (6 bases). Germline values: CDR1 MNHNY, CDR2 SVGAGI (reference sequence). V lost 8 bases to trimming and J lost 4 bases, with 17 bases between them. The CDR3 extends over 14 amino acids. CDR3 bases: TGTGCCAGCGGTGGCCCGACAGGTGCCACTGAAGCTTTCTTT. Encoded protein: CASGGPTGATEAFF.

This chain uses TRBV7-2 with TRBJ2-1; 10 bases are shared with TRBD2. Trimming removed 7 bases from V and 0 bases from J; junction bases left unmatched: 9. The CDR3 consists of 17 residues. Looked up from germline, CDR1 is SGHTA and CDR2 is FQGNSA. The CDR3 DNA reads TGTGCCAGCAACCTAGCGGGGGTGGCGTACTCCTACAATGAGCAGTTCTTC. Translated: CASNLAGVAYSYNEQFF.

This sequence joins TRBV7-2 and TRBJ2-5; no firm D call. The V gene's germline CDR1 is SGHTA and CDR2 FQGNSA. The CDR3 length is 16 residues. Trimming shortened V by 3 bases and J by 1 base, and 15 bases separated the two germline ends. CDR3 nucleotide sequence: TGTGCCAGCAGCTTGAACGCAAGGAAGAGCCAAGAGACCCAGTACTTC. It codes for CASSLNARKSQETQYF.

The V gene is TRBV18, the J gene TRBJ2-3; TRBD2 matches at 13 bases. Germline V gene sequence: CDR1 KGHSH, CDR2 LQKENI. This CDR3 region has 20 residues. V shed 6 bases, J shed 1 base, and the junction held 16 bases outside the gene matches. The CDR3 loop is CASSRDLRRGTSGGTDTQYF. The CDR3 nucleotides read TGTGCCAGCTCTCGTGACTTGAGACGGGGGACTAGCGGGGGCACAGATACGCAGTATTTT.

The CDR3 DNA is TGTGCCAGCAGCCCCCACCCCAGATCCGAGACCCAGTACTTC. Translation gives CASSPHPRSETQYF. The V gene is TRBV9, the J gene TRBJ2-5, with D hard to call. Trimming left V 4 bases short and J 5 bases short, with 15 bases between. The V gene's germline CDR1 is SGDLS and CDR2 YYNGEE. This CDR3 has 14 residues.

The V gene is TRBV6-1, the J gene TRBJ1-5; D is unresolved. Germline V gives CDR1 MNHNS, CDR2 SASEGT. The germline V and J ends were trimmed by 4 bases and 0 bases, with 16 bases remaining between them. This CDR3 contains 17 residues. CDR3 sequence (DNA): TGTGCCAGCAGTGGAAGGGTGACCGGAGATAGCAATCAGCCCCAGCATTTT. It specifies CASSGRVTGDSNQPQHF.

This chain uses TRBV19 with TRBJ1-1; the D gene is possibly TRBD1 (5 bases). The V and J ends lost 4 bases and 9 bases respectively, with 18 bases between them. This CDR3 region has 14 residues. Germline V gene lookup returns CDR1 LNHDA and CDR2 SQIVND (reference sequence). The CDR3 DNA sequence: TGTGCCAGTAGTACCCTTGCCCATGGGGGGAAAGCTTTCTTT. Protein sequence: CASSTLAHGGKAFF. The variable domain in full, completed from reference TRBV19 and TRBJ1-1, reads DGGITQSPKYLFRKEGQNVTLSCEQNLNHDAMYWYRQDPGQGLRLIYYSQIVNDFQKGDIAEGYSVSREKKESFPLTVTSAQKNPTAFYLCASSTLAHGGKAFFGQGTRLTVV.

This chain joins TRBV11-2 and TRBJ2-4; 12 bases align to TRBD2. The CDR3 covers 16 residues. V was pared by 2 bases and J by 1 base, with 0 bases of the junction left unmatched. Germline CDR1 reads SGHAT; CDR2 reads FQNNGV. The CDR3 nucleotides read TGTGCCAGCAGCTTAACTAGCGGGGGGGCCAAAAACATTCAGTACTTC. Its protein is CASSLTSGGAKNIQYF.

This clone was found a few times. J is TRBJ2-1 and V is TRBV7-8; D may match TRBD1 or TRBD2 (5 bases each). V gave up 3 bases and J gave up 4 bases, with 28 bases separating them. CDR1 is SGHVS, CDR2 FQNEAQ, per germline. This CDR3 is built from 20 residues. This chain's CDR3 is CASSFSWGPTGPLMYNEQFF. CDR3 in DNA: TGTGCCAGCAGCTTTTCTTGGGGACCAACGGGGCCCCTAATGTACAATGAGCAGTTCTTC.

The gene calls are TRBV6-1 and TRBJ1-3; TRBD1 aligns across 8 bases. Germline V CDR1 and CDR2: MNHNS, SASEGT. CDR3 length: 17 residues. The junction had 14 bases not matched to a gene; V was cut back by 6 bases and J by 4 bases. The CDR3 is CASREWGRGLGGNTIYF. The CDR3 coding sequence is TGTGCCAGCAGAGAATGGGGCAGGGGGCTAGGAGGAAACACCATATATTTT.

CDR3 in amino acids: CASSYQKGSWNEQFF. The CDR3 region has the DNA TGTGCCAGCAGTTACCAGAAGGGGTCATGGAATGAGCAGTTCTTC. V is TRBV6-5 and J is TRBJ2-1, with D perhaps TRBD1 (5 bases). CDR3 length: 15 residues. Germline CDR1 MNHEY, CDR2 SVGAGI. The V end lost 2 bases, the J end lost 7 bases, and 15 bases lay between the germline ends.

The chain joins TRBV7-3 to TRBJ1-4, with D tentatively TRBD1 (5 bases). Germline assignment: CDR1 SGHTA and CDR2 FQGTGA. CDR3 length equals 15 residues. The V end lost 2 bases, the J end lost 3 bases, and 10 bases lay between the germline ends. The CDR3 here is CASSLGGTPNEKLFF. The CDR3 nucleotides are TGTGCCAGCAGCTTAGGGGGGACCCCTAATGAAAAACTGTTTTTT.

The chain joins TRBV6-1 to TRBJ1-3; tentative D call: TRBD1 (5 bases). Trimming took off 3 bases at V and 6 bases at J, with 12 bases between the two ends. Looked up from germline, CDR1 is MNHNS and CDR2 is SASEGT. The CDR3 consists of 14 residues. The CDR3 spells CASSDHGGTNTIYF. CDR3 sequence (DNA): TGTGCCAGCAGTGACCATGGGGGAACAAACACCATATATTTT.

V is TRBV5-1 and J is TRBJ2-5; D call uncertain. The CDR3 runs to 12 residues. V lost 0 bases and J 4 bases, leaving 4 bases between the germline ends. Germline CDR1 reads SGHRS; CDR2 reads YFSETQ. This CDR3 is CASSLARETQYF. The DNA of the CDR3 is TGCGCCAGCAGCTTGGCCAGAGAGACCCAGTACTTC. Looking up the rest from reference TRBV5-1 and TRBJ2-5 gives the full variable domain: KAGVTQTPRYLIKTRGQQVTLSCSPISGHRSVSWYQQTPGQGLQFLFEYFSETQRNKGNFPGRFSGRQFSNSRSEMNVSTLELGDSALYLCASSLARETQYFGPGTRLLVL.

J is TRBJ1-5 and V is TRBV30; tentative D call: TRBD1 (6 bases). Germline assignment: CDR1 GTSNPN and CDR2 SVGIG (reference sequence). V shed 0 bases and J shed 0 bases, with 15 bases lying between them. CDR3 length equals 17 residues. As DNA, the CDR3 is TGTGCCTGGAGTGTCGGTCGGACAGCTTATAGCAATCAGCCCCAGCATTTT. It codes for CAWSVGRTAYSNQPQHF.

This rearrangement joins TRBV20-1 to TRBJ2-7; D possibly matches TRBD1 or TRBD2 (5 bases each). The CDR3 runs 11 residues. Trimming pared 6 bases from V and 7 bases from J, leaving 13 bases between. CDR1 and CDR2 from the germline V gene are DFQATT and SNEGSKA (reference sequence). The CDR3 DNA reads as TGCAGTGCGGGGGTCCCAGGGGAGCAGTACTTC. As protein: CSAGVPGEQYF.

The V call is TRBV5-4, the J call TRBJ1-2, with TRBD1 identical over 9 bases. The V gene end was trimmed by 5 bases and the J gene end by 8 bases; junction bases not matched to a gene: 10. The CDR3 spans 14 residues. Germline V gene lookup returns CDR1 SGHNT and CDR2 YYREEE (reference sequence). The CDR3 DNA sequence: TGTGCCAGCAGGCGCCAACAGGGGGCGGGAGGCTACACCTTC. The encoded protein is CASRRQQGAGGYTF. Full variable domain (rest looked up from reference TRBV5-4 and TRBJ1-2): ETGVTQSPTHLIKTRGQQVTLRCSSQSGHNTVSWYQQALGQGPQFIFQYYREEENGRGNFPPRFSGLQFPNYSSELNVNALELDDSALYLCASRRQQGAGGYTFGSGTRLTVV.

J is TRBJ1-2 and V is TRBV10-3; 8 bases fit TRBD1. Germline assignment: CDR1 ENHRY and CDR2 SYGVKD. This CDR3 has 14 residues. V trimming: 5 bases; J trimming: 8 bases; junction bases outside the gene matches: 10. The CDR3 DNA follows: TGTGCCATCAGTCAAGGAGGACAGGGACAAGGCTACACCTTC. Protein sequence: CAISQGGQGQGYTF.

This chain connects TRBV11-2 to TRBJ1-3; 7 bases align to TRBD1. The trim removed 4 bases at V and 4 bases at J, leaving 1 base unmatched. This CDR3 comprises 13 residues. Germline V gene lookup returns CDR1 SGHAT and CDR2 FQNNGV. In DNA form, the CDR3 reads TGTGCCAGCAGCTCGGACAGGGGAAACACCATATATTTT. Encoded protein: CASSSDRGNTIYF.

The genes are TRBV6-5 and TRBJ1-3; weak D call: TRBD1 (5 bases). Germline V gene sequence: CDR1 MNHEY, CDR2 SVGAGI. Trimming stripped 7 bases from V and 1 base from J, with 11 bases between. The CDR3 totals 14 residues. The CDR3 region is CASTEGDSGNTIYF. The CDR3 DNA follows: TGTGCCAGCACCGAAGGGGATTCTGGAAACACCATATATTTT.

V is TRBV5-1 and J is TRBJ2-2; 8 positions match TRBD1. With V trimmed by 4 bases and J by 5 bases, 7 bases remained unmatched. Per germline, CDR1 SGHRS and CDR2 YFSETQ. This CDR3 is 15 amino acids long. DNA for the CDR3: TGCGCCAGCAGCACGGGACAGGCGCCTACCGGGGAGCTGTTTTTT. Its translation: CASSTGQAPTGELFF.